This T cell receptor (beta chain) was profiled in a study of blood T cell repertoires in COVID-19. Overall study: Specimens from acute and convalescent COVID-19 originated in the United States, Italy and Spain. Nucleic acid was either cDNA or gDNA, and it came from T cells, B-cell-depleted T cells, or PBMCs.

Original analysis: Using reference gene primer amplification, nucleated cell counts were estimated. The method was immunoSEQ multiplex PCR; TCRdb's version includes in-frame clones alone and lacks a portion of them. That table gives V, J and clone size, and the DNA gave D and trimming. This sample has about 78,000 clones, with approximately 86% found just once. V was pared by 3 bases and J by 0 bases, with 12 bases of the junction left unmatched. Germline values: CDR1 MNHEY, CDR2 SVGEGT. CDR3 length: 19 amino acids. This TCR derives from a woman between 55 and 75 years old with acute or convalescent COVID-19. This chain connects TRBV6-2 or TRBV6-3 to TRBJ1-5; 9 bases match TRBD1. Sequenced input: peripheral blood. The CDR3 spells CASSYFRRDRAYSNQPQHF. The CDR3 DNA follows: TGTGCCAGCAGTTATTTCCGACGGGACAGGGCTTATAGCAATCAGCCCCAGCATTTT.